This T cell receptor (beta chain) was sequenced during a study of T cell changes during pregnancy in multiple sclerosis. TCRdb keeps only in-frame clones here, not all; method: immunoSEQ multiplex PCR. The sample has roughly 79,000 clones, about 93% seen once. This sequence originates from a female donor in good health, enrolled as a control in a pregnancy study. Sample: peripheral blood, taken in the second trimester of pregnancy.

The CDR3 nucleotides are TGTGCCAGCACTAGGGGACAGTACACCGGGGAGCTGTTTTTT. Translation gives CASTRGQYTGELFF. This sequence joins TRBV6-5 and TRBJ2-2; 7 bases agree with TRBD1. After removal of 7 bases from V and 3 bases from J, the junction contained 5 bases not matched to a gene. Germline CDR1 MNHEY, CDR2 SVGAGI. This CDR3 has 14 residues.